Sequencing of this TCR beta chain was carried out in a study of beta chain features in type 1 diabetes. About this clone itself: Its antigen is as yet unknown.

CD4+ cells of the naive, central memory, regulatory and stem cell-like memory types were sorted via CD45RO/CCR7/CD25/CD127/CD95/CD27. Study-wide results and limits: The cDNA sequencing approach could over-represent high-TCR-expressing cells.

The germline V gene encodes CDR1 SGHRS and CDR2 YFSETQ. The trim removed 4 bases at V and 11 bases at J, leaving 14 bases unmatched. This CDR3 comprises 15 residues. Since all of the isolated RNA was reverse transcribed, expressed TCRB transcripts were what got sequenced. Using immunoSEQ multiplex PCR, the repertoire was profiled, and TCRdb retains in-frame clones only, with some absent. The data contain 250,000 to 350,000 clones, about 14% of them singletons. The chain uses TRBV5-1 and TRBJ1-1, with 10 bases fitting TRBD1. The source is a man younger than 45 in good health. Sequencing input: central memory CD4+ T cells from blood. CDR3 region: CASSPMTGGVVRAFF. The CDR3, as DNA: TGCGCCAGCAGCCCGATGACAGGGGGCGTTGTTCGGGCTTTCTTT.